This entry is about one T cell receptor (beta chain). This sample was taken from a study of blood T cell repertoires in COVID-19. The protocol was immunoSEQ multiplex PCR, while the TCRdb copy is restricted to in-frame clones and leaves out a portion. This sample has some 150,000 clones, with 65% to 85% found just once. The clonotype comes from a man aged 55-75 years with active or convalescent COVID-19. Source material: peripheral blood.

The CDR3 region has the DNA TGTGCCAGCAGCCTGGGACAGGACGAAAAACTGTTTTTT. Translation gives CASSLGQDEKLFF. The chain carries TRBV3-1 (or the pseudogene TRBV3-2) and TRBJ1-4, with 8 positions matching TRBD1. Germline trimming cut 4 bases from V and 8 bases from J; bases unmatched to any gene: 3. The CDR3 consists of 13 residues. Germline loops: CDR1 LGHDT, CDR2 YNNKEL (reference sequence).